A selection of T cell receptor beta chains follows, all from one sample in a study of blood T cell repertoires in COVID-19. The repertoire was sequenced with immunoSEQ multiplex PCR; TCRdb's copy has only in-frame clones and lacks some. Of over 200,000 clones listed, roughly nine tenths are singletons. Input material: PBMCs or T cells enriched from blood (not recorded which). These receptors were obtained from a man aged 25-45 years who had recovered from COVID-19. CDR3s include the opening cysteine and the closing phenylalanine or tryptophan. D genes are given only for firm matches. Clone size is not always given. Where it is, it says once, few, many or a class for expanded clones.

TRBJ2-5 | TRBD1 | TRBV3-1/TRBV3-2 | once | CASSHLGTAQETQYF | TGTGCCAGCAGCCACCTTGGGACAGCACAAGAGACCCAGTACTTC
TRBJ2-7 | - | TRBV7-2 | - | CASSLEAKTYEQYF | TGTGCCAGCAGCTTAGAAGCAAAAACCTACGAGCAGTACTTC
TRBJ2-4 | - | TRBV19 | - | CASSSHLTGLNIQYF | TGTGCCAGTAGTTCACACCTGACAGGATTAAACATTCAGTACTTC
TRBJ1-4 | - | TRBV10-2 | - | CASSVWHTNEKLFF | TGCGCCAGCAGTGTTTGGCATACTAATGAAAAACTGTTTTTT
TRBJ1-6 | TRBD1 | TRBV19 | - | CASTLAGQGSTNSPLHF | TGTGCCAGTACCCTCGCGGGACAGGGATCGACTAATTCACCCCTCCACTTT
TRBJ1-2 | TRBD1 | TRBV27 | - | CASTGTGLANYGYTF | TGTGCCAGCACCGGGACAGGGTTAGCTAACTATGGCTACACCTTC
TRBJ2-5 | TRBD2 | TRBV7-2 | - | CASTLGTSSQETQYF | TGTGCCAGCACCCTGGGGACTAGTTCCCAAGAGACCCAGTACTTC
TRBJ1-1 | - | TRBV2 | - | CASNSGGTEAFF | TGTGCCAGCAATTCCGGGGGCACTGAAGCTTTCTTT
TRBJ2-7 | - | TRBV2 | - | CASSGSGDEQYF | TGTGCCAGCAGCGGGTCCGGGGACGAGCAGTACTTC
TRBJ2-1 | - | TRBV9 | - | CASSVGGISYNEQFF | TGTGCCAGCAGCGTAGGAGGGATCTCCTACAATGAGCAGTTCTTC
TRBJ2-2 | TRBD1 | TRBV2 | - | CASSEAGTGNTGELFF | TGTGCCAGCAGTGAAGCGGGGACAGGGAACACCGGGGAGCTGTTTTTT
TRBJ1-2 | - | TRBV5-1 | - | CASSSDTGNYGYTF | TGCGCCAGCAGCTCAGATACAGGCAACTATGGCTACACCTTC
TRBJ2-5 | - | TRBV5-1 | - | CASSSRWGRETQYF | TGCGCCAGCAGCAGCAGATGGGGCAGAGAGACCCAGTACTTC
TRBJ2-7 | TRBD2 | TRBV9 | once | CASSLGTSSYEQYF | TGTGCCAGCAGCCTCGGGACTAGCAGCTACGAGCAGTACTTC
TRBJ2-3 | TRBD2 | TRBV4-1 | - | CASSQDLAGVLGDTQYF | TGCGCCAGCAGCCAAGATCTGGCGGGAGTTCTAGGAGATACGCAGTATTTT
TRBJ2-5 | TRBD2 | TRBV3-1/TRBV3-2 | - | CASSQGLGGVQYF | TGTGCCAGCAGCCAAGGGCTTGGGGGGGTCCAGTACTTC
TRBJ2-7 | - | TRBV13 | - | CASSRDTQTYEQYF | TGTGCCAGCAGCCGGGACACGCAAACCTACGAGCAGTACTTC
TRBJ1-3 | TRBD1 | TRBV5-1 | - | CASSQQGTGNTIYF | TGCGCCAGCAGTCAACAGGGGACCGGAAACACCATATATTTT